Below are 27 T cell receptor beta chains sequenced from a single sample in a study of T cell responses to AZD1222 COVID-19 vaccine. The assay was immunoSEQ multiplex PCR, and TCRdb's table has in-frame clones only and misses some. This sample has 130,000 or so clones, with about 88% found just once. Sequences were derived from peripheral blood, sampled 28 days after the second AZD1222 dose. The receptors come from an adult who received the AZD1222 COVID-19 vaccine.

This chain joins TRBV9 and TRBJ1-5, with D possibly being TRBD1 (6 bases). There are 14 residues in the CDR3. The germline V and J ends were trimmed by 3 bases and 1 base, with 8 bases remaining between them. Germline lookup yields CDR1 SGDLS and CDR2 YYNGEE. The DNA of the CDR3 is TGTGCCAGCAGCGAGGGGGGGAGCAATCAGCCCCAGCATTTT. Translation gives CASSEGGSNQPQHF.

This chain joins TRBV6-2 or TRBV6-3 and TRBJ1-5, with D unresolved. Trimming shortened V by 6 bases and J by 0 bases, and 9 bases separated the two germline ends. Germline V lookup: CDR1 MNHEY, CDR2 SVGEGT. This CDR3 spans 14 amino acids. Here the CDR3 DNA reads TGTGCCAGCAGCCAGTGGGGTAGCAATCAGCCCCAGCATTTT. As protein: CASSQWGSNQPQHF.

The genes are TRBV7-3 and TRBJ2-1; D possibly corresponds to TRBD2 (6 bases). Germline-derived CDR1 and CDR2 are SGHTA and FQGTGA. This CDR3 spans 15 amino acids. V was shortened by 0 bases and J by 5 bases, with 11 bases between the two germline ends. The CDR3 DNA reads as TGTGCCAGCAGCTTAACGTTGCCGGGAGACAATGAGCAGTTCTTC. Translation: CASSLTLPGDNEQFF.

V is TRBV7-9 and J is TRBJ1-1; D is unclear. The V end was cut by 5 bases, the J end by 9 bases, with 19 bases between. The CDR3 covers 14 residues. From germline, CDR1 is SEHNR and CDR2 FQNEAQ (reference sequence). This CDR3 reads CASSPRSPGSQAFF. Written as DNA, the CDR3 is TGTGCCAGCAGCCCCCGGTCCCCAGGATCCCAAGCTTTCTTT.

The chain couples TRBV11-1 to TRBJ2-1; TRBD1 might be the D (5 bases). Trimming took 5 bases from V and 6 from J, leaving 17 bases between them. This CDR3 spans 15 amino acids. The germline V gene has CDR1 SGHAT and CDR2 FQDESV (reference sequence). This CDR3 is CASSRRGSGINEQFF. DNA for the CDR3: TGTGCCAGCAGCCGTAGGGGATCGGGCATCAATGAGCAGTTCTTC.

The chain joins TRBV6-5 to TRBJ1-2, with TRBD1 as a possible D gene (5 bases). The V and J ends lost 2 bases and 4 bases respectively, with 11 bases between them. The germline V gene encodes CDR1 MNHEY and CDR2 SVGAGI. This CDR3 comprises 14 residues. This CDR3 reads CASSYQDGTYGYTF. In nucleotides, the CDR3 is TGTGCCAGCAGTTACCAGGACGGGACCTATGGCTACACCTTC.

The rearrangement uses TRBV3-1 (or the pseudogene TRBV3-2) and TRBJ1-1; D might be TRBD1 (6 bases). The V gene's germline CDR1 is LGHDT and CDR2 YNNKEL (reference sequence). V was cut by 2 bases and J by 4 bases, with 11 bases left in between. The CDR3 runs to 14 residues. This CDR3 reads CASSQKSGVTEAFF. In DNA form, the CDR3 reads TGTGCCAGCAGCCAAAAATCAGGGGTCACTGAAGCTTTCTTT.

V usage is TRBV19 and J usage is TRBJ2-7; the D gene is possibly TRBD1 (6 bases). Trimming stripped 3 bases from V and 5 bases from J, with 20 bases between. Germline CDR1 LNHDA, CDR2 SQIVND (reference sequence). This CDR3 comprises 16 residues. The CDR3 loop reads CASSISPRRSGDEQYF. The CDR3, as DNA: TGTGCCAGTAGTATCTCCCCACGCAGGTCAGGGGACGAGCAGTACTTC.

In this sample, this clone turned up a few times. The gene calls are TRBV4-2 and TRBJ2-2; no definite D call. Trimming stripped 4 bases from V and 9 bases from J, with 6 bases between. The CDR3 spans 11 residues. In germline, CDR1 is LGHNA, CDR2 YNFKEQ. CDR3 amino acids: CASSPNWELFF. The DNA of the CDR3 is TGTGCCAGCAGCCCCAACTGGGAGCTGTTTTTT.

The J gene is TRBJ2-7, the V gene TRBV20-1; TRBD1 might be the D (5 bases). Deletions cut 3 bases from V and 0 bases from J, with 9 bases between. Germline V gene sequence: CDR1 DFQATT, CDR2 SNEGSKA (reference sequence). This CDR3 is 13 amino acids long. CDR3 DNA: TGCAGTGCTAGTGACAGAGACTCCTACGAGCAGTACTTC. This translates into CSASDRDSYEQYF.

The V call is TRBV19, the J call TRBJ1-1; D gene ambiguous. The CDR3 consists of 14 residues. Germline V gene sequence: CDR1 LNHDA, CDR2 SQIVND (reference sequence). V shed 3 bases and J shed 1 base, with 9 bases lying between them. The CDR3 bases are TGTGCCAGTAGTATCCTAGCGGGGAACACTGAAGCTTTCTTT. This translates into CASSILAGNTEAFF.

V gene TRBV19 combines with J gene TRBJ2-1; D is unclear. The germline gives CDR1 LNHDA, CDR2 SQIVND (reference sequence). The CDR3 spans 11 residues. Trimming stripped 1 base from V and 10 bases from J, with 5 bases between. The CDR3 DNA is TGTGCCAGTAGTATAGTCGGCGAGCAGTTCTTC. This codes for CASSIVGEQFF. The full variable domain, with the rest looked up from reference TRBV19 and TRBJ2-1, is DGGITQSPKYLFRKEGQNVTLSCEQNLNHDAMYWYRQDPGQGLRLIYYSQIVNDFQKGDIAEGYSVSREKKESFPLTVTSAQKNPTAFYLCASSIVGEQFFGPGTRLTVL.

This CDR3 reads CASTGQGPTISGNTIYF. The CDR3 region has the DNA TGTGCCAGCACAGGACAGGGCCCAACCATCTCTGGAAACACCATATATTTT. The chain carries TRBV28 and TRBJ1-3; 8 bases fit TRBD1. CDR3 size: 17 residues. The junction had 11 bases not matched to a gene; V was cut back by 7 bases and J by 0 bases. CDR1 is MDHEN, CDR2 SYDVKM, per germline.

The chain has TRBV7-2 and TRBJ1-6, with TRBD1 as a possible D gene (6 bases). The V gene lost 1 base and the J gene lost 10 bases, with 14 bases spanning the gap. This CDR3 has 15 residues. The germline V gene encodes CDR1 SGHTA and CDR2 FQGNSA. The CDR3 DNA sequence: TGTGCCAGCAGCTTAGTTCCGCAGGGGAGCTCACCCCTCCACTTT. This translates into CASSLVPQGSSPLHF.

V and J are TRBV3-1 (or the pseudogene TRBV3-2) and TRBJ2-5, with D perhaps TRBD1 (5 bases). The V and J ends lost 1 base and 4 bases respectively, with 10 bases between them. Per germline, CDR1 LGHDT and CDR2 YNNKEL (reference sequence). The CDR3 extends over 14 amino acids. In DNA form, the CDR3 reads TGTGCCAGCAGCCAAGCCGGCAGGGCAGAGACCCAGTACTTC. It codes for CASSQAGRAETQYF.

This chain connects TRBV2 to TRBJ1-4; no clear D. Trimming shortened V by 1 base and J by 0 bases, and 12 bases separated the two germline ends. This CDR3 contains 17 residues. The germline V gene encodes CDR1 SNHLY and CDR2 FYNNEI. The CDR3 DNA reads as TGTGCCAGCAGTGAAGGGGTCAGCTTGGCAACTAATGAAAAACTGTTTTTT. Protein product: CASSEGVSLATNEKLFF.

The chain is built from TRBV3-1 (or the pseudogene TRBV3-2) and TRBJ1-2; D gene unclear. Germline CDR1 reads LGHDT; CDR2 reads YNNKEL (reference sequence). Between the trimmed V and J ends, which lost 5 bases and 8 bases, there was a span of 9 bases. The CDR3 totals 11 residues. In nucleotides, the CDR3 is TGTGCCAGCAGCGACCTCACAGGCTACACCTTC. Translation gives CASSDLTGYTF.

The chain employs TRBV6-5 and TRBJ2-7; either TRBD1 or TRBD2 may supply D (5 bases each). The V gene's germline CDR1 is MNHEY and CDR2 SVGAGI. Trimming left V 2 bases short and J 0 bases short, with 14 bases between. This CDR3 spans 16 amino acids. CDR3 sequence reads: CASSYRVRGNSYEQYF. The CDR3 region has the DNA TGTGCCAGCAGTTACCGGGTCCGGGGCAACTCCTACGAGCAGTACTTC.

The V call is TRBV5-5, the J call TRBJ1-2; 7 nucleotides match TRBD1. Germline assignment: CDR1 SGHKS and CDR2 YYEKEE (reference sequence). J gave up 5 bases and V 2 bases, and 3 bases lay outside the gene matches. CDR3 length equals 13 residues. The CDR3 bases are TGTGCCAGCAGCTTAGGGGGCAGATATGGCTACACCTTC. Translating it yields CASSLGGRYGYTF.

V usage is TRBV5-1 and J usage is TRBJ2-7; 8 positions match TRBD1. The ends lost 4 bases at V and 5 bases at J; junction bases unmatched: 8. Germline CDR1 SGHRS, CDR2 YFSETQ. This CDR3 is built from 14 residues. The CDR3, as DNA: TGCGCCAGCAGCCCCGCCGCAGGGGGCAACGAGCAGTACTTC. Translation gives CASSPAAGGNEQYF.

The V gene is TRBV10-3, the J gene TRBJ1-1; no clear D. V was cut by 3 bases and J by 3 bases, with 11 bases left in between. The CDR3 consists of 14 residues. Germline lookup yields CDR1 ENHRY and CDR2 SYGVKD. The CDR3 reads CAISEMMEDTEAFF. CDR3 sequence (DNA): TGTGCCATCAGTGAAATGATGGAGGACACTGAAGCTTTCTTT.

V usage is TRBV6-2 or TRBV6-3 and J usage is TRBJ1-5, with D uncertain. V lost 5 bases and J lost 6, with 17 bases in between. The CDR3 has 15 residues. Germline CDR1 and CDR2: MNHEY and SVGEGT. The CDR3 here is CASSKEPVATQPQHF. The DNA of the CDR3 is TGTGCCAGCAGTAAAGAGCCAGTGGCGACTCAGCCCCAGCATTTT.

The rearrangement links TRBV12-3 or TRBV12-4 to TRBJ2-7; possibly TRBD2 for D (6 bases). The CDR3 sequence is 13 residues long. V gave up 7 bases and J gave up 2 bases, with 12 bases separating them. CDR3 nucleotides: TGTGCCAGCAACGGAGGGCAGGCCTACGAGCAGTACTTC. Its protein is CASNGGQAYEQYF.

The rearrangement uses TRBV5-1 and TRBJ2-7; tentatively, D is TRBD1 (6 bases). Germline CDR1 and CDR2: SGHRS and YFSETQ. Trimming cost V 4 bases and J 0 bases, with 11 bases left between them. This CDR3 spans 14 amino acids. CDR3 sequence (DNA): TGCGCCAGCAGCCCGATAGGGGGCTCCTACGAGCAGTACTTC. Translated, it gives CASSPIGGSYEQYF.

The sample holds one count of this clone. V and J are TRBV4-1 and TRBJ2-3; 7 bases agree with TRBD2. The V and J ends lost 1 base and 5 bases, in that order; junction bases with no gene match: 3. The CDR3 has 14 residues. Per the germline V gene, CDR1 is MGHRA and CDR2 is YSYEKL. CDR3 in amino acids: CASSQVGGRDTQYF. The DNA of the CDR3 is TGCGCCAGCAGCCAAGTTGGCGGGAGAGATACGCAGTATTTT.

The chain recombines TRBV19 with TRBJ2-1, with TRBD2 matching 9 bases. Germline values: CDR1 LNHDA, CDR2 SQIVND (reference sequence). The CDR3 runs to 14 residues. The V and J ends lost 10 bases and 4 bases, in that order; junction bases with no gene match: 8. This chain's CDR3 is CATSPTSGYNEQFF. CDR3 sequence (DNA): TGTGCCACCTCCCCGACTAGCGGATACAATGAGCAGTTCTTC.

The chain recombines TRBV6-4 with TRBJ2-2; 11 positions agree with TRBD2. From germline, CDR1 is MRHNA and CDR2 SNTAGT. The V gene end was trimmed by 6 bases and the J gene end by 1 base; junction bases not matched to a gene: 4. This CDR3 region has 16 residues. The CDR3 sequence: CASSLAGGLNTGELFF. CDR3 nucleotides: TGTGCCAGCAGCCTAGCGGGGGGCCTGAACACCGGGGAGCTGTTTTTT.